A selection of T cell receptor beta chains follows, all from one sample in a study of blood T cells in healthy people across ages. TCRdb independently ran MiXCR on the 5' RACE reads; one entry per CDR3 protein. The profile shows 790,000 or so distinct CDR3 sequences, 46% of them singletons. Source material: blood. Receptors were obtained from a man at least 80 years old in good health. Both conserved end residues are part of each CDR3. A D gene is named only where the DNA matches it firmly. Clone sizes are given selectively: once, few, many, or a class where the clone is expanded.

D	size	V	J	DNA	CDR3
NA	NA	TRBV28	TRBJ2-5	TGTGCCAGCAGTTTTCAGGACGCCCCGCAAGAGACCCAGTACTTC	CASSFQDAPQETQYF
NA	many	TRBV7-9	TRBJ2-3	TGTGCCAGCAGCTTAGCGCCGGACAGCACAGATACGCAGTATTTT	CASSLAPDSTDTQYF
TRBD2	once	TRBV12-3/TRBV12-4	TRBJ2-1	TGTACCAGCAGTCGTAGCGGGAGGCCCTACAATGAGCAGTTCTTC	CTSSRSGRPYNEQFF
NA	NA	TRBV29-1	TRBJ1-2	TGCAGCGTTGCGTTAGGGCTGGACGGCTACACCTTC	CSVALGLDGYTF
TRBD1	few	TRBV29-1	TRBJ1-2	TGCAGCGTCGCGGGACAGGGAAATGGCTACACCTTC	CSVAGQGNGYTF
TRBD1	NA	TRBV29-1	TRBJ2-2	TGCAGCGCGCAGGGGGCGAACACCGGGAAGCTGTTTTTT	CSAQGANTGKLFF
NA	few	TRBV5-1	TRBJ2-7	TGCGCCAGCAGCGCCATTACTCCTGGGAAGCAGTACTTC	CASSAITPGKQYF
NA	NA	TRBV5-1	TRBJ1-4	TGCGCCAGCAGCTTGGGCGTAGGGGGTGAAAAACTGTTTTTT	CASSLGVGGEKLFF
NA	few	TRBV7-2	TRBJ2-4	TGTGCCAGCAGCAGGGCGGGGAAAAACATTCAGTACTTC	CASSRAGKNIQYF
TRBD2	few	TRBV27	TRBJ2-1	TGTCGACGTAGAGTAGCGGGAGGGCCGAGGGAGAAAAATGAGCAGTTCTTC	CRRRVAGGPREKNEQFF
NA	few	TRBV20-1	TRBJ2-1	TGCAGTGCTAGGAACGGCTGGCTCGCTGAGCAGTTCTTC	CSARNGWLAEQFF
NA	NA	TRBV20-1	TRBJ2-2	TGCAGTGCTAGAGATATGGCCGGGGAGCTGTTTTTT	CSARDMAGELFF
NA	NA	TRBV12-3/TRBV12-4	TRBJ2-7	TGTGCCAGCAGTTTAATCCGCTACGAGCAGTACTTC	CASSLIRYEQYF
TRBD2	many	TRBV7-2	TRBJ2-7	TGTGCCAGCAGCCCGACTAGCGGGAGTACCTACGAGCAGTACTTC	CASSPTSGSTYEQYF
TRBD1	many	TRBV7-2	TRBJ2-7	TGTGCCAGCAGCTTAGAAGGGACAGGGGTACACGAGCAGTACTTC	CASSLEGTGVHEQYF
NA	NA	TRBV9	TRBJ2-2	TGTGCCAGCAGCGTAGGGACTTTTACCGGGGAGCTGTTTTTT	CASSVGTFTGELFF
NA	NA	TRBV9	TRBJ2-1	TGTGCCAGCAGCGGTTGGGGGAATGAGCAGTTCTTC	CASSGWGNEQFF
TRBD1	few	TRBV25-1	TRBJ2-1	TGTGCCAGCAGTCATCCCGGGACAGGGACATACAATGAGCAGTTCTTC	CASSHPGTGTYNEQFF
NA	NA	TRBV9	TRBJ1-6	TGTGCCAGCAGCCCCCGCCAGGATAATTCACCCCTCCACTTT	CASSPRQDNSPLHF
TRBD2	NA	TRBV7-3	TRBJ2-3	TGTGCCAGCAGCCAGACTAGCGGGAGGGTTTTACCAGATACGCAGTATTTT	CASSQTSGRVLPDTQYF
NA	NA	TRBV12-3/TRBV12-4	TRBJ1-1	TGTGCCAGCCTAAGGCTCCTTGGCACTGAAGCTTTCTTT	CASLRLLGTEAFF
TRBD2	few	TRBV5-1	TRBJ2-3	TGCGCCAGCAGCTTGACCCCTAGCGGGGTGGGCACAGATACGCAGTATTTT	CASSLTPSGVGTDTQYF
NA	NA	TRBV10-1	TRBJ2-2	TGCGCCAGCAGTGTGGGACATGCGAACACCGGGGAGCTGTTTTTT	CASSVGHANTGELFF
TRBD2	few	TRBV10-3	TRBJ2-3	TGTGCCATCAGTGAGACTAGCGGGAGCGCGGCGACAGATACGCAGTATTTT	CAISETSGSAATDTQYF
TRBD2	NA	TRBV7-8	TRBJ2-3	TGTGCCAGCAGCTTACGGGAGGGAAACACAGATACGCAGTATTTT	CASSLREGNTDTQYF
TRBD1	few	TRBV12-3/TRBV12-4	TRBJ1-5	TGTGCCAGCAGTTTACTCGGACAGGGGACCGATCAGCCCCAGCATTTT	CASSLLGQGTDQPQHF
TRBD1	NA	TRBV9	TRBJ2-1	TGTGCCAGCAGCGCACCTACAGGGGTGGGATACAATGAGCAGTTCTTC	CASSAPTGVGYNEQFF
NA	few	TRBV6-5	TRBJ2-5	TGTGCCAGCAGTGAGACAGGACAAGAGACCCAGTACTTC	CASSETGQETQYF
TRBD2	few	TRBV5-1	TRBJ2-3	TGCGCCAGCAGCCAGAGGACTAGCGGGAGGGTCACAGATACGCAGTATTTT	CASSQRTSGRVTDTQYF
NA	many	TRBV7-9	TRBJ2-4	TGTGCCAGCAGCTTAGAGAAGGAAAACATTCAGTACTTC	CASSLEKENIQYF
NA	few	TRBV28	TRBJ1-5	TGTGCCAGCAGACCCGACACATACAATCAGCCCCAGCATTTT	CASRPDTYNQPQHF
TRBD2	NA	TRBV12-3/TRBV12-4	TRBJ2-5	TGTGCCATCAGAGGGGGACTAGCGGGTGGCAATGAGCAGTACTTC	CAIRGGLAGGNEQYF
NA	NA	TRBV27	TRBJ1-2	TGTGCCAGCAGTTTACTGGCAACAGGGGGCTACACCTTC	CASSLLATGGYTF
TRBD1	NA	TRBV6-2/TRBV6-3	TRBJ2-5	TGTGCCAGCAGTTACCTCCCGGACAGGCCGGGGGAGACCCAGTACTTC	CASSYLPDRPGETQYF
NA	few	TRBV27	TRBJ2-3	TGTGCCAGCAGCCGGAACCCGCTGGGCACAGATACGCAGTATTTT	CASSRNPLGTDTQYF
TRBD2	few	TRBV30	TRBJ2-3	TGTGCCTGGAGTGCACTAGCGGGACACACAGATACGCAGTATTTT	CAWSALAGHTDTQYF
TRBD1	NA	TRBV7-2	TRBJ1-2	TGTGCCAGCAGCTCCGTCACAGGGGGCGCAAGTGGCTACACCTTC	CASSSVTGGASGYTF
NA	NA	TRBV5-1	TRBJ2-4	TGCGCCAGCAGCTTGGATACAGCCAAAAACATTCAGTACTTC	CASSLDTAKNIQYF
TRBD2	few	TRBV25-1	TRBJ2-7	TGTGCCAGCAGTGAACCAGGACTAGCGGGAGTGGAGCAGTACTTC	CASSEPGLAGVEQYF
NA	NA	TRBV7-2	TRBJ1-1	TGTGCCAGCAGCCCATCGGGAGGGTATACGAGCGCTGAAGCTTTCTTT	CASSPSGGYTSAEAFF
NA	NA	TRBV13	TRBJ2-3	TGTGCCAGCAGCCCCGGACCTCACTCGGGCACAGATACGCAGTATTTT	CASSPGPHSGTDTQYF
NA	NA	TRBV5-1	TRBJ1-2	TGCGCCAGCAGCTTTCCGGGTCGCGGGCACTATGGCTACACCTTC	CASSFPGRGHYGYTF
NA	NA	TRBV29-1	TRBJ2-5	TGCAGCGTTGGCGGTGTTGAGACCCAGTACTTC	CSVGGVETQYF
NA	NA	TRBV4-3	TRBJ2-1	TGCGCCAGCAGTCCGGGACTTCTCGTCCATGTGCAGTTCTTC	CASSPGLLVHVQFF
TRBD1	many	TRBV12-3/TRBV12-4	TRBJ2-5	TGTGCCAGCAGTCAAATGGGACAGATCCAAGAGACCCAGTACTTC	CASSQMGQIQETQYF
NA	NA	TRBV20-1	TRBJ2-7	TGCAGTGCTAGAGACTACAGCTCCTACGAGCAGTACTTC	CSARDYSSYEQYF
NA	NA	TRBV6-2/TRBV6-3	TRBJ1-1	TGTGCCAGCAGTACCATCGGGGTTCGGACTGAAGCTTTCTTT	CASSTIGVRTEAFF
TRBD2	few	TRBV29-1	TRBJ2-5	TGCAGCGTTGTCCCGCTAGCGGGAGAAGGAGAGACCCAGTACTTC	CSVVPLAGEGETQYF
NA	many	TRBV7-2	TRBJ2-2	TGTGCCAGCAGCTTAGTTCTTGCCGGGGAGCTGTTTTTT	CASSLVLAGELFF
TRBD1	NA	TRBV29-1	TRBJ2-7	TGCAGCGTTCAGGGACAGGGGGCCAACGAGCAGTACTTC	CSVQGQGANEQYF
TRBD2	NA	TRBV4-2	TRBJ2-1	TGTGCCAGCAGCTTTAGCGGGATGTCCTACAATGAGCAGTTCTTC	CASSFSGMSYNEQFF
TRBD2	few	TRBV20-1	TRBJ2-7	TGCAGTGCTGGGAGGGGAGGGGACGAGCAGTACTTC	CSAGRGGDEQYF
TRBD2	NA	TRBV7-2	TRBJ2-3	TGTGCCAGCAGCTTACGAGCGGGAGGTCGCACAGATACGCAGTATTTT	CASSLRAGGRTDTQYF
NA	NA	TRBV20-1	TRBJ2-3	TGCAGTGCTAGTGGGCAGGGCCAAGGTACGCAGTATTTT	CSASGQGQGTQYF
NA	NA	TRBV6-2/TRBV6-3	TRBJ2-5	TGTGCCAGCAGCCCCGTTGAGCGTAAAGAGACCCGGTACTTC	CASSPVERKETRYF
TRBD2	NA	TRBV20-1	TRBJ2-1	TGCAGTGCTACTAGCGGGGGGCACAATGAGCAGTTCTTC	CSATSGGHNEQFF
TRBD2	NA	TRBV20-1	TRBJ2-5	TGCAGTGCTAGTTCTAGCGGGAGGGCCTGGGTGGAGATCCAGTACTTC	CSASSSGRAWVEIQYF
NA	NA	TRBV5-8	TRBJ2-7	TGTGCCAGCAGCCACAAACAAGGCTACGAGCAGTACTTC	CASSHKQGYEQYF
TRBD2	NA	TRBV7-2	TRBJ2-4	TGTGCCAGCAGCCCTTTGGGACTAGCGAACATTCAGTACTTC	CASSPLGLANIQYF